One sample yielded the 23 T cell receptor beta chains listed below, sequenced in a study of cytomegalovirus exposure and HLA in healthy donors (dated by TCRdb to about 2017). Library generation was performed with the immunoSEQ multiplex PCR assay. For the multiplex PCR, a mixture combining 60 forward primers for TCR Vbeta segments and 13 reverse primers for TCR Jbeta segments was used. The clones in this table, taken by TCRdb from immuneACCESS, are in-frame only. Not every clone is retained; where verified, under half of the shortfall comes from an unresolved V gene, and the cause of the rest is unknown. The table for this sample lists about 150,000 clones; approximately 86% of them were counted only once. The ten largest clones take up 5.5% to 8.5% of the sample. The specimen sequenced was PBMCs. The origin of the receptors is a woman aged 45-59 years in good health and CMV-seropositive.

This rearrangement joins TRBV27 to TRBJ1-5, with 7 positions matching TRBD1. V shed 5 bases and J 5 bases; nucleotides not matched to a gene: 6. Looked up from germline, CDR1 is MNHEY and CDR2 is SMNVEV (reference sequence). This CDR3 comprises 14 residues. CDR3 protein: CASSAGQAHQPQHF. CDR3 sequence (DNA): TGTGCCAGCAGTGCAGGACAGGCCCATCAGCCCCAGCATTTT.

In nucleotides, the CDR3 is TGTGCCAGCAGTTCCAGCCGGGACAGGGTGTCGGAGCAGTTCTTC. Translating gives CASSSSRDRVSEQFF. The chain couples TRBV27 to TRBJ2-1; 9 bases are shared with TRBD1. This CDR3 region has 15 residues. Trimming removed 4 bases from V and 10 bases from J; junction bases left unmatched: 11. Per germline, CDR1 MNHEY and CDR2 SMNVEV (reference sequence).

The gene calls are TRBV6-5 and TRBJ2-1, with D hard to call. Per germline, CDR1 MNHEY and CDR2 SVGAGI. This CDR3 has 15 residues. Between the trimmed V and J ends, which lost 4 bases and 0 bases, there was a span of 10 bases. CDR3 nucleotides: TGTGCCAGCAGTTCAGGCGAAAGCTCCTACAATGAGCAGTTCTTC. Protein sequence: CASSSGESSYNEQFF.

The CDR3 loop is CATSRETGAYEQYF. Here the CDR3 DNA reads TGTGCCACCAGCAGAGAAACAGGGGCCTACGAGCAGTACTTC. This chain links TRBV15 with TRBJ2-7, with 7 bases that match TRBD1. Germline V gene data show CDR1 as LNHNV and CDR2 as YYDKDF (reference sequence). The CDR3 has 14 amino acids. The V gene end was trimmed by 0 bases and the J gene end by 2 bases; junction bases not matched to a gene: 1.

The rearrangement uses TRBV4-3 and TRBJ2-2; D gene ambiguous. Trimming removed 0 bases at V and 5 bases at J, with 7 bases between. CDR3 size: 14 residues. Germline CDR1 LGHNA, CDR2 YSLEER. The CDR3 nucleotides are TGCGCCAGCAGCCAAGATCACGAGACCGGGGAGCTGTTTTTT. Residues: CASSQDHETGELFF.

The chain combines TRBV15 with TRBJ1-2; 8 bases map to TRBD1. The CDR3 spans 15 residues. V lost 4 bases, J lost 2 bases, and 6 bases stayed unmatched. Germline V CDR1 and CDR2: LNHNV, YYDKDF (reference sequence). CDR3 sequence reads: CATSNGQGSNYGYTF. CDR3 nucleotide sequence: TGTGCCACCAGCAATGGACAGGGTTCCAACTATGGCTACACCTTC.

The V call is TRBV6-6, the J call TRBJ1-1; 7 bases fit TRBD1. The CDR3 extends over 13 amino acids. V dropped 5 bases and J dropped 5; count of bases not matched to a gene: 5. The germline gives CDR1 MNHNY, CDR2 SVGAGI (reference sequence). The CDR3 is CASSHLTGTEAFF. The DNA of the CDR3 is TGTGCCAGCAGTCACCTGACAGGGACTGAAGCTTTCTTT.

This chain uses TRBV2 with TRBJ1-1, with TRBD1 identical over 8 bases. CDR1 is SNHLY and CDR2 is FYNNEI in the germline V gene. Trimming cost V 9 bases and J 1 base; bases outside gene matches: 4. The CDR3 is 13 residues long. CDR3 nucleotides: TGTGCCAGGACAGGGGTTGCGAACACTGAAGCTTTCTTT. Translating gives CARTGVANTEAFF.

The chain is built from TRBV19 and TRBJ1-6; a weak D match, TRBD1 (6 bases). V was shortened by 4 bases and J by 5 bases, with 15 bases between the two germline ends. This CDR3 comprises 16 residues. Germline CDR1 and CDR2: LNHDA and SQIVND (reference sequence). The CDR3 region is CASSNNRETNNSPLHF. The CDR3 nucleotides are TGTGCCAGTAGTAATAACAGGGAGACAAATAATTCACCCCTCCACTTT.

The chain employs TRBV7-9 and TRBJ1-2; D ambiguous. Germline assignment: CDR1 SEHNR and CDR2 FQNEAQ (reference sequence). The CDR3 runs 13 residues. With 0 bases removed from V and 2 bases from J, the gap between germline ends came to 4 bases. CDR3 in amino acids: CASSLALNYGYTF. CDR3 DNA sequence: TGTGCCAGCAGCTTAGCACTGAACTATGGCTACACCTTC.

The chain combines TRBV11-2 with TRBJ2-5; D remains unclear. Trimming took off 6 bases at V and 7 bases at J, with 15 bases between the two ends. CDR1 and CDR2 from the germline V gene are SGHAT and FQNNGV. CDR3 length: 13 residues. Written as DNA, the CDR3 is TGTGCCAGCAGTCTCGAGAGTTCAGGGACCCAGTACTTC. This sequence encodes CASSLESSGTQYF.

The chain joins TRBV2 to TRBJ1-4, with 9 bases that match TRBD1. V shed 5 bases and J 6 bases; nucleotides not matched to a gene: 4. Germline-derived CDR1 and CDR2 are SNHLY and FYNNEI. There are 14 residues in the CDR3. The CDR3 here is CASSQRTGDEKLFF. The CDR3 DNA follows: TGTGCCAGCAGTCAAAGGACAGGGGATGAAAAACTGTTTTTT.

This rearrangement joins TRBV19 to TRBJ2-5; D possibly corresponds to TRBD1 (5 bases). The DNA end favors TRBJ2-7, so the J call may be wrong. This CDR3 has 13 amino acids. Germline CDR1 reads LNHDA; CDR2 reads SQIVND (reference sequence). The CDR3 DNA reads as TGTGCCAGTAGTTGGGGCAGGACCTACGAGCAGTACTTC. Its protein product is CASSWGRTYEQYF.

This chain connects TRBV7-9 to TRBJ1-2, with no clear D. Germline V gives CDR1 SEHNR, CDR2 FQNEAQ (reference sequence). The CDR3 totals 12 residues. Trimming stripped 0 bases from V and 8 bases from J, with 7 bases between. CDR3 residues: CASSLAAVGYTF. The CDR3 DNA sequence: TGTGCCAGCAGCTTAGCGGCAGTCGGCTACACCTTC.

This clone showed up just a few times. This chain connects TRBV6-5 to TRBJ1-6; 9 bases agree with TRBD1. CDR1 is MNHEY, CDR2 SVGAGI, per germline. V gave up 5 bases and J gave up 10 bases; unmatched junction bases: 3. The CDR3 extends over 13 amino acids. The CDR3 nucleotides are TGTGCCAGCAGTGACAGGGGGGGCTCACCCCTCCACTTT. It codes for CASSDRGGSPLHF.

The chain joins TRBV30 to TRBJ1-2, with 7 bases matching TRBD1. Trimming took 2 bases from V and 3 from J; bases not matched to a gene: 6. Looked up from germline, CDR1 is GTSNPN and CDR2 is SVGIG (reference sequence). The CDR3 has 14 amino acids. CDR3 coding DNA: TGTGCCTGGAGTACCCGACAGGGCTACTATGGCTACACCTTC. It codes for CAWSTRQGYYGYTF.

The rearrangement joins TRBV7-9 to TRBJ1-1; no clear D gene. The CDR3 is 12 residues long. Looked up from germline, CDR1 is SEHNR and CDR2 is FQNEAQ (reference sequence). The V and J ends lost 2 bases and 4 bases respectively, with 5 bases between them. This chain's CDR3 is CASSLIGTEAFF. CDR3 bases: TGTGCCAGCAGCTTAATCGGCACTGAAGCTTTCTTT.

The gene calls are TRBV11-2 and TRBJ2-7; tentative D call: TRBD2 (5 bases). The V end was cut by 3 bases, the J end by 1 base, with 16 bases between. Germline CDR1 reads SGHAT; CDR2 reads FQNNGV. There are 16 residues in the CDR3. The CDR3 protein is CASSFPRQEASYEQYF. The CDR3 DNA sequence: TGTGCCAGCAGCTTCCCCAGGCAGGAGGCGTCCTACGAGCAGTACTTC.

The chain has TRBV5-4 and TRBJ2-7; a possible D gene is TRBD1 (6 bases). This CDR3 has 13 residues. Germline lookup yields CDR1 SGHNT and CDR2 YYREEE (reference sequence). The V end lost 4 bases, the J end lost 6 bases, and 14 bases lay between the germline ends. The CDR3 sequence is CASSRRTGREQYF. The CDR3 DNA reads as TGTGCCAGCAGCAGGCGCACAGGGCGCGAGCAGTACTTC.

The genes are TRBV6-5 and TRBJ1-6, with 7 bases identical to TRBD1. In germline, CDR1 is MNHEY, CDR2 SVGAGI. The CDR3 is 16 amino acids. V was pared by 2 bases and J by 0 bases, with 1 base of the junction left unmatched. This chain's CDR3 is CASSYGTVSYNSPLHF. The CDR3 DNA is TGTGCCAGCAGTTACGGGACAGTCTCCTATAATTCACCCCTCCACTTT.

The chain carries TRBV9 and TRBJ1-1, with a weak D call TRBD1 (6 bases). CDR1 and CDR2 from the germline V gene are SGDLS and YYNGEE. The CDR3 has 14 residues. Trimming took off 3 bases at V and 0 bases at J, with 9 bases between the two ends. As DNA, the CDR3 is TGTGCCAGCAGCGAGACAGGAGTGAACACTGAAGCTTTCTTT. It codes for CASSETGVNTEAFF.

The gene calls are TRBV18 and TRBJ2-3; TRBD2 agrees at 7 bases. Germline V lookup: CDR1 KGHSH, CDR2 LQKENI. This CDR3 has 15 residues. The V segment lost 0 bases and the J segment 3 bases; nucleotides outside the gene matches: 3. The CDR3 region is CASSPPGLRTDTQYF. The CDR3, as DNA: TGTGCCAGCTCACCACCGGGACTAAGAACAGATACGCAGTATTTT.

V usage is TRBV19 and J usage is TRBJ2-2, with a tentative D call TRBD1 (6 bases). This CDR3 is built from 15 residues. Germline V CDR1 and CDR2: LNHDA, SQIVND (reference sequence). Trimming removed 6 bases from V and 3 bases from J, with 14 bases in between. CDR3 DNA sequence: TGTGCCAGTAGAATGGGGGCTACAGACACCGGGGAGCTGTTTTTT. Translating gives CASRMGATDTGELFF.